This T cell receptor beta chain was obtained from a study of cytotoxic CD8 clonotypes in ibrutinib-treated CLL. The CDR3 is 18 amino acids. V shed 3 bases, J shed 3 bases, and the junction held 11 bases outside the gene matches. Germline assignment: CDR1 KGHSH and CDR2 LQKENI. The targeted sequencing depth was 1 in 200,000 to 1 in 1 million T cells. Profiling relied on immunoSEQ multiplex PCR, and the TCRdb table lists in-frame clones only, not all of them. The sample carries about 39,000 clones, about two thirds recorded once. Study-level findings and limits: While tracking circulating CD8+ T-cell counts, baseline clonality exceeded that of age-matched healthy donors. Public clonotypes, an uncommon group, contracted or remained stable on treatment.

As for this clone: Its specificity is unknown.

The material sequenced was PBMCs, taken at disease progression, from a patient treated with ibrutinib. The rearrangement links TRBV18 to TRBJ2-3; TRBD2 aligns across 11 bases. The sequence was obtained from a human donor with chronic lymphocytic leukemia. CDR3 coding DNA: TGTGCCAGCTCACCCCCCCTAACTAGCGGGGGAGGGACAGATACGCAGTATTTT. Protein sequence: CASSPPLTSGGGTDTQYF.